These 21 T cell receptor beta chains were sequenced from one sample in a study of early T cells in non-severe SARS-CoV-2 infection. TCRdb ran MiXCR on the 5' RACE reads and lists one entry per CDR3 protein. The sample contains approximately 44,000 distinct CDR3 sequences, over 9% of which appear only once. Sequenced: whole blood. Receptor source: an adult who was a healthcare worker with PCR-confirmed SARS-CoV-2 infection or an uninfected control (not recorded which).

This clonotype was observed at least ten times. The chain has TRBV6-6 and TRBJ2-4, with TRBD1 identical over 10 bases. This CDR3 has 17 amino acids. Losses at the gene ends were 4 bases for V and 7 bases for J; bases not matched to a gene: 13. CDR1 and CDR2 from the germline V gene are MNHNY and SVGAGI (reference sequence). CDR3 nucleotide sequence: TGTGCCAGCAGTTCATTTGGCCCCGGGACAGGGGATAACATTCAGTACTTC. Residues: CASSSFGPGTGDNIQYF.

This clonotype was picked up a small number of times. This chain links TRBV20-1 with TRBJ2-5, with TRBD1 as a possible D gene (6 bases). This CDR3 has 15 amino acids. Germline-derived CDR1 and CDR2 are DFQATT and SNEGSKA (reference sequence). Trimming took off 5 bases at V and 2 bases at J, with 18 bases between the two ends. The CDR3 sequence is CSARMLTGLQETQYF. The CDR3 bases are TGCAGTGCTCGAATGCTAACAGGGCTTCAAGAGACCCAGTACTTC.

Only a few counts were recorded for this clonotype. The V gene is TRBV6-1, the J gene TRBJ2-6; D gene ambiguous. The V end lost 8 bases, the J end lost 7 bases, and 15 bases lay between the germline ends. The CDR3 is 14 residues long. The germline gives CDR1 MNHNS, CDR2 SASEGT. CDR3 bases: TGTGCCAGCGGTACTCGCCGCAAAGCCAACGTCCTGACTTTC. Translation gives CASGTRRKANVLTF.

This clonotype was recorded many times. The gene calls are TRBV18 and TRBJ1-1; D uncertain. CDR1 is KGHSH and CDR2 is LQKENI in the germline V gene. V lost 3 bases and J 7 bases, leaving 12 bases between the germline ends. The CDR3 is 13 residues long. In DNA, the CDR3 is TGTGCCAGCTCACCGGTAAGACAAAGTGAAGCTTTCTTT. This encodes CASSPVRQSEAFF.

Only a few counts were recorded for this clonotype. The chain carries TRBV7-3 and TRBJ2-1, with 10 bases fitting TRBD2. CDR3 length: 16 amino acids. The V and J ends lost 0 bases and 7 bases, in that order; junction bases with no gene match: 6. Germline CDR1 and CDR2: SGHTA and FQGTGA. CDR3 DNA: TGTGCCAGCAGCTTAACCCTAGCGGGAGCGTGGAATGAGCAGTTCTTC. Translating gives CASSLTLAGAWNEQFF.

The CDR3 DNA sequence: TGTGCCAGCAGCTTACCAACGGGGGGTGGCGGTGAAAAACTGTTTTTT. This gives the protein CASSLPTGGGGEKLFF. The V call is TRBV7-6, the J call TRBJ1-4; D perhaps matches TRBD1 (5 bases). The CDR3 is 16 residues long. CDR1 and CDR2 (germline): SGHVS, FNYEAQ. With 2 bases removed from V and 7 bases from J, the gap between germline ends came to 17 bases.

The V and J genes are TRBV7-2 and TRBJ2-1, with 9 bases aligning to TRBD1. V shed 3 bases, J shed 7 bases, and the junction held 4 bases outside the gene matches. Looked up from germline, CDR1 is SGHTA and CDR2 is FQGNSA. The CDR3 loop spans 14 amino acids. The CDR3, as DNA: TGTGCCAGCAGCTTGTTACAGGGGGCGAATGAGCAGTTCTTC. This translates into CASSLLQGANEQFF. The full variable domain, with the rest looked up from reference TRBV7-2 and TRBJ2-1, is GAGVSQSPSNKVTEKGKDVELRCDPISGHTALYWYRQSLGQGLEFLIYFQGNSAPDKSGLPSDRFSAERTGGSVSTLTIQRTQQEDSAVYLCASSLLQGANEQFFGPGTRLTVL.

The chain recombines TRBV6-2 or TRBV6-3 with TRBJ2-7; 7 nucleotides line up with TRBD1. V was clipped by 6 bases and J by 4 bases; unmatched bases: 15. CDR1 MNHEY and CDR2 SVGEGT come from the germline V gene. The CDR3 is 16 residues long. The CDR3 bases are TGTGCCAGCAGAAATGTGAACGTCGGGACAGCGTACGAGCAGTACTTC. Translated: CASRNVNVGTAYEQYF.

V usage is TRBV19 and J usage is TRBJ2-1; 12 bases fit TRBD2. The germline gives CDR1 LNHDA, CDR2 SQIVND (reference sequence). The V segment lost 3 bases and the J segment 0 bases; nucleotides outside the gene matches: 9. The CDR3 is 19 residues long. CDR3 protein: CASSIKGLAGLFSYNEQFF. DNA for the CDR3: TGTGCCAGTAGTATTAAGGGACTAGCGGGCCTTTTCTCCTACAATGAGCAGTTCTTC.

Ten or more counts support this clonotype. The chain joins TRBV6-2 or TRBV6-3 to TRBJ2-7; TRBD1 might be the D (6 bases). V gave up 6 bases and J gave up 2 bases, with 11 bases separating them. CDR1 is MNHEY, CDR2 SVGEGT, per germline. The CDR3 has 13 amino acids. CDR3 loop: CASSTGHPYEQYF. The CDR3 nucleotides are TGTGCCAGCAGCACGGGACATCCCTACGAGCAGTACTTC.

This clonotype was counted many times. The V gene is TRBV20-1, the J gene TRBJ1-5; D gene unclear. The length of the CDR3 is 14 residues. The V end was cut by 6 bases, the J end by 9 bases, with 21 bases between. From germline, CDR1 is DFQATT and CDR2 SNEGSKA (reference sequence). CDR3 loop: CSANTVEANSPQHF. CDR3 nucleotide sequence: TGCAGTGCCAACACTGTGGAGGCGAACTCGCCCCAGCATTTT.

This clonotype was seen repeatedly, ten times or more. The CDR3 loop is CASSPFSAGGNNEQFF. CDR3 nucleotide sequence: TGTGCCAGCTCACCATTCTCAGCGGGGGGCAACAATGAGCAGTTCTTC. The V gene is TRBV18, the J gene TRBJ2-1, with TRBD2 matching over 9 bases. V gave up 2 bases and J gave up 5 bases; unmatched junction bases: 7. CDR1 and CDR2 (germline): KGHSH, LQKENI. The CDR3 extends over 16 amino acids.

The sample holds many counts of this clonotype. V is TRBV5-1 and J is TRBJ1-1; possibly TRBD1 for D (6 bases). Germline CDR1 reads SGHRS; CDR2 reads YFSETQ. The CDR3 runs to 13 residues. V dropped 4 bases and J dropped 7 bases, with 14 bases sitting between them. The CDR3, as DNA: TGCGCCAGCAGCCCGCTAAGGACAGATGAAGCTTTCTTT. It yields the protein CASSPLRTDEAFF. Filled out from reference TRBV5-1 and TRBJ1-1, the complete variable domain reads KAGVTQTPRYLIKTRGQQVTLSCSPISGHRSVSWYQQTPGQGLQFLFEYFSETQRNKGNFPGRFSGRQFSNSRSEMNVSTLELGDSALYLCASSPLRTDEAFFGQGTRLTVV.

This clonotype has ten or more counts. The chain combines TRBV6-5 with TRBJ2-2, with no clear D. This CDR3 has 12 residues. Germline loops: CDR1 MNHEY, CDR2 SVGAGI. V lost 7 bases and J lost 7, with 10 bases in between. CDR3 DNA: TGTGCCAGCAATAATTATAACGGGGAGCTGTTTTTT. Its translation: CASNNYNGELFF.

There are a few counts of this clonotype. The chain carries TRBV7-2 and TRBJ1-1, with 12 bases aligning to TRBD1. V trimming: 5 bases; J trimming: 5 bases; junction bases outside the gene matches: 9. The CDR3 loop spans 16 amino acids. Per germline, CDR1 SGHTA and CDR2 FQGNSA. CDR3 DNA: TGTGCCAGCAGCCTCACCGGGACAGGGGGCTGGACTGAAGCTTTCTTT. Its protein product is CASSLTGTGGWTEAFF.

In the case of this clonotype: Being one base from a much bigger clone, this may be a read error. The rearrangement joins TRBV7-3 to TRBJ1-1; D not resolved. This CDR3 is 13 amino acids long. Looked up from germline, CDR1 is SGHTA and CDR2 is FQGTGA. CDR3 region: CASSLWENTAAFF. In nucleotides, the CDR3 is TGTGCCAGCAGCTTATGGGAAAACACTGCAGCTTTCTTT.

This clonotype was recorded at least ten times. The chain uses TRBV29-1 and TRBJ1-1; weak D call: TRBD1 (5 bases). V lost 4 bases, J lost 3 bases, and 12 bases lay in between. In germline, CDR1 is SQVTM, CDR2 ANQGSEA. The CDR3 consists of 13 residues. The CDR3 DNA reads TGCAGCGTTGCACTCGGAGGGGACACTGAAGCTTTCTTT. Translation gives CSVALGGDTEAFF.

This clonotype was seen many times. The chain combines TRBV12-3 or TRBV12-4 with TRBJ1-5; no reliable D call. Trimming left V 5 bases short and J 6 bases short, with 8 bases between. There are 12 residues in the CDR3. The CDR3 sequence: CASSGTGQPQHF. The CDR3 nucleotides are TGTGCCAGCAGTGGCACTGGTCAGCCCCAGCATTTT.

The chain recombines TRBV3-1 with TRBJ2-7; 7 nucleotides align to TRBD1. Germline CDR1 is LGHDT and CDR2 is YNNKEL (reference sequence). The CDR3 covers 15 residues. V shed 3 bases and J 4 bases; nucleotides not matched to a gene: 9. CDR3 sequence: CASSHPGTESYEQYF. DNA for the CDR3: TGTGCCAGCAGCCACCCCGGGACAGAGTCATACGAGCAGTACTTC.

This clonotype was observed at least ten times. The chain joins TRBV4-1 to TRBJ2-3; D remains unclear. The germline CDR1 and CDR2 sequences are MGHRA and YSYEKL. Deletions cut 3 bases from V and 5 bases from J, with 9 bases between. The CDR3 extends over 13 amino acids. The CDR3 sequence: CASSHPLLDTQYF. CDR3 in DNA: TGCGCCAGCAGCCATCCCTTATTAGATACGCAGTATTTT.

This chain joins TRBV6-6 and TRBJ1-3, with D maybe TRBD1 (5 bases). V was trimmed by 0 bases and J by 8 bases, leaving 5 bases between them. Germline V gene sequence: CDR1 MNHNY, CDR2 SVGAGI (reference sequence). CDR3 length: 12 amino acids. The CDR3 loop is CASSYSTDTIYF. The CDR3 DNA follows: TGTGCCAGCAGTTACTCGACAGACACCATATATTTT.